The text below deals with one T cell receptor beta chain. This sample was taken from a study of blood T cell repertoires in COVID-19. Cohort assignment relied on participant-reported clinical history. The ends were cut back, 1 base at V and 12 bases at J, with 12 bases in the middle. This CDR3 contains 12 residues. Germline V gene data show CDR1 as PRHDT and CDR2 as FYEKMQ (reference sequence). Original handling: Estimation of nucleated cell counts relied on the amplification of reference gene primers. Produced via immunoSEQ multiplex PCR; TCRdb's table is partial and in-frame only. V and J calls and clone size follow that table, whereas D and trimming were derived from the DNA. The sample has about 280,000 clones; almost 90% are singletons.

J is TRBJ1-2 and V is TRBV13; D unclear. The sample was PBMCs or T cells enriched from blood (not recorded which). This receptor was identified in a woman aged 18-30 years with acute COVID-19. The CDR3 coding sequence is TGTGCCAGCAGCTTAGTGACCGGTGGGCACACCTTC. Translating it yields CASSLVTGGHTF.